This entry concerns a single T cell receptor beta chain. Antigen: not known. V shed 4 bases and J shed 2 bases, with 15 bases lying between them. The germline gives CDR1 KGHSH, CDR2 LQKENI. CDR3 length: 16 residues. TCRdb passed the reads through MiXCR, listing each CDR3 protein once. The sample includes about 110,000 distinct CDR3 sequences, 30% to 35% of them seen just once. The data were taken from a study of T cell repertoires in cytomegalovirus infection. Overall study: Selected CMV epitopes included recently identified HLA-C-restricted ones as well as well-studied HLA-B-restricted ones. From public TCR beta signatures came an indication of both CMV infection and matching HLA type. Study observations and caveats: What dominated the ex vivo response were HLA-C-restricted CMV-specific TCR beta clonotypes. Carriers of CMV plus the relevant HLA were identified by cumulative public TCR beta family frequency.

Sequencing was performed on CD8+ T cells from cultured PBMCs, taken from culture after CMV antigen stimulation. This receptor was obtained from a human donor in good health (CMV status not recorded). Some clones in this sample may be carry-over from other donors' samples. This chain connects TRBV18 to TRBJ2-1; no definite D call. The DNA for the CDR3 is TGTGCCAGCTCACTTACCCGAGTAACTCCCTACAATGAGCAGTTCTTC. It codes for CASSLTRVTPYNEQFF.